The 21 T cell receptor beta chains given below trace back to one sample, sequenced in a study of cytomegalovirus exposure and HLA in healthy donors. Both 60 Vbeta primers and 13 Jbeta primers went into the PCR. Measured with immunoSEQ multiplex PCR; TCRdb has only the in-frame clones, and not every one. The sample holds more than 85,000 clones; 65% to 85% are singletons and the top ten take approximately 5.1%. What was sequenced was PBMCs. Receptor source: a male donor in good health and CMV-seronegative.

The CDR3 nucleotides are TGTGCCAGCAGCCAAGTCGGACAAGCGGGAGGGCCTTTGGCTGAGCAGTTCTTC. It specifies CASSQVGQAGGPLAEQFF. The chain couples TRBV4-2 to TRBJ2-1; TRBD2 aligns across 10 bases. Losses at the gene ends were 1 base for V and 9 bases for J; bases not matched to a gene: 15. CDR1 is LGHNA, CDR2 YNFKEQ, per germline. The CDR3 contains 18 residues.

The chain employs TRBV7-9 and TRBJ2-1; no clear D. CDR1 SEHNR and CDR2 FQNEAQ come from the germline V gene (reference sequence). This CDR3 has 14 residues. Trimming removed 4 bases from V and 12 bases from J, with 19 bases in between. In DNA, the CDR3 is TGTGCCAGCAGCTCCCTGACTTTTGGTTTTGGGCAGTTCTTC. This encodes CASSSLTFGFGQFF.

The chain combines TRBV7-6 with TRBJ1-1, with D maybe TRBD1 (5 bases). V lost 4 bases and J 5 bases, leaving 8 bases between the germline ends. The CDR3 runs 12 residues. The germline CDR1 and CDR2 sequences are SGHVS and FNYEAQ. The CDR3 reads CASSSRDTEAFF. CDR3 DNA: TGTGCCAGCAGCTCCAGGGATACTGAAGCTTTCTTT.

The chain uses TRBV2 and TRBJ1-1; 7 bases align to TRBD1. The germline V gene has CDR1 SNHLY and CDR2 FYNNEI. V dropped 5 bases and J dropped 1; count of bases not matched to a gene: 7. CDR3 size: 15 residues. The CDR3 spells CASSLQGRGNTEAFF. The CDR3 bases are TGTGCCAGCAGTCTACAGGGGAGAGGGAACACTGAAGCTTTCTTT.

The table lists this clone with a count of one. The rearrangement uses TRBV4-3 and TRBJ2-4, with TRBD2 identical over 11 bases. V dropped 2 bases and J dropped 7; count of bases not matched to a gene: 7. Germline lookup yields CDR1 LGHNA and CDR2 YSLEER. The CDR3 is 16 residues long. CDR3 DNA: TGCGCCAGCAGCCAACTGGGACTAGCGGTTAAGAACATTCAGTACTTC. This translates into CASSQLGLAVKNIQYF.

The chain links TRBV27 to TRBJ2-2, with 8 bases identical to TRBD2. The length of the CDR3 is 16 residues. V was clipped by 0 bases and J by 4 bases; unmatched bases: 4. Germline V gene data show CDR1 as MNHEY and CDR2 as SMNVEV (reference sequence). CDR3 in amino acids: CASSLSLSGATGELFF. CDR3 DNA: TGTGCCAGCAGTTTATCCCTTAGCGGGGCCACCGGGGAGCTGTTTTTT.

The chain uses TRBV19 and TRBJ2-3; D uncertain. There are 15 residues in the CDR3. The germline V gene has CDR1 LNHDA and CDR2 SQIVND (reference sequence). The V and J ends lost 3 bases and 2 bases respectively, with 12 bases between them. This CDR3 is CASSIFVADTDTQYF. The CDR3 DNA is TGTGCCAGTAGTATCTTCGTAGCAGACACAGATACGCAGTATTTT.

The chain combines TRBV6-1 with TRBJ1-2, with 9 bases fitting TRBD1. J gave up 5 bases and V 5 bases, and 6 bases lay outside the gene matches. The CDR3 runs to 14 residues. The germline V gene has CDR1 MNHNS and CDR2 SASEGT. CDR3 DNA: TGTGCCAGCAGTCCCGGGACAGGGACATATGGCTACACCTTC. Encoded protein: CASSPGTGTYGYTF.

The chain recombines TRBV19 with TRBJ2-7; weak D call: TRBD1 (6 bases). Between the trimmed V and J ends, which lost 6 bases and 0 bases, there was a span of 18 bases. Per germline, CDR1 LNHDA and CDR2 SQIVND (reference sequence). This CDR3 region has 16 residues. CDR3 bases: TGTGCCAGTAGCCCCAGGGGAACCGGCCCCTCCTACGAGCAGTACTTC. Protein: CASSPRGTGPSYEQYF.

The V gene is TRBV29-1, the J gene TRBJ2-4; 8 bases are a match to TRBD1. The V gene end was trimmed by 7 bases and the J gene end by 6 bases; junction bases not matched to a gene: 14. Germline CDR1 SQVTM, CDR2 ANQGSEA. This CDR3 has 15 residues. CDR3 sequence reads: CSAPVQGARGNIQYF. In DNA form, the CDR3 reads TGCAGCGCCCCGGTGCAGGGGGCGCGAGGAAACATTCAGTACTTC. Looking up the rest from reference TRBV29-1 and TRBJ2-4 gives the full variable domain: SAVISQKPSRDICQRGTSLTIQCQVDSQVTMMFWYRQQPGQSLTLIATANQGSEATYESGFVIDKFPISRPNLTFSTLTVSNMSPEDSSIYLCSAPVQGARGNIQYFGAGTRLSVL.

The chain joins TRBV28 to TRBJ1-2; maybe TRBD1 (5 bases). This CDR3 contains 14 residues. Germline V gene data show CDR1 as MDHEN and CDR2 as SYDVKM. The V end lost 3 bases, the J end lost 5 bases, and 13 bases lay between the germline ends. CDR3 sequence (DNA): TGTGCCAGCAGTTTCTCCTACAGGATGTATGGCTACACCTTC. Residues: CASSFSYRMYGYTF.

This clone appeared once. The chain links TRBV9 to TRBJ2-5; 7 bases are a match to TRBD2. Germline CDR1 and CDR2: SGDLS and YYNGEE. This CDR3 spans 16 amino acids. Trimming removed 0 bases from V and 1 base from J; junction bases left unmatched: 6. CDR3 sequence: CASSVGSSGPQETQYF. DNA for the CDR3: TGTGCCAGCAGCGTAGGGTCTAGCGGACCCCAAGAGACCCAGTACTTC.

The V and J genes are TRBV7-6 and TRBJ1-5, with TRBD1 identical over 9 bases. The germline V gene has CDR1 SGHVS and CDR2 FNYEAQ. CDR3 length: 19 residues. V was clipped by 0 bases and J by 6 bases; unmatched bases: 15. CDR3 sequence (DNA): TGTGCCAGCAGCTTAGCTGCAGGTGGGACAGGGCTCGTAATTCAGCCCCAGCATTTT. Its protein product is CASSLAAGGTGLVIQPQHF.

The gene calls are TRBV7-8 and TRBJ1-2, with 8 bases lining up with TRBD1. The CDR3 has 15 residues. Germline V gene data show CDR1 as SGHVS and CDR2 as FQNEAQ. Unmatched junction bases numbered 4, after V lost 1 base and J lost 3 bases. This CDR3 is CASSLDGQGHYGYTF. The CDR3 nucleotides read TGTGCCAGCAGCTTAGACGGACAGGGACACTATGGCTACACCTTC.

The gene calls are TRBV13 and TRBJ2-4; 8 nucleotides align to TRBD2. In germline, CDR1 is PRHDT, CDR2 FYEKMQ (reference sequence). This CDR3 is 13 amino acids long. Losses at the gene ends were 5 bases for V and 8 bases for J; bases not matched to a gene: 5. The CDR3 reads CASSPGGVDIQYF. CDR3 DNA: TGTGCCAGCAGCCCGGGGGGGGTGGACATTCAGTACTTC.

The chain has TRBV4-2 and TRBJ2-3; 14 bases are shared with TRBD2. V shed 5 bases, J shed 4 bases, and the junction held 8 bases outside the gene matches. The CDR3 extends over 17 amino acids. Germline V lookup: CDR1 LGHNA, CDR2 YNFKEQ. CDR3 coding DNA: TGTGCCAGCAGCGGCAGACTAGCGGGAGGGTACTCAGATACGCAGTATTTT. Protein product: CASSGRLAGGYSDTQYF.

V gene TRBV7-3 combines with J gene TRBJ2-1; unclear D gene. This CDR3 region has 15 residues. CDR1 and CDR2 (germline): SGHTA, FQGTGA. The ends were cut back, 6 bases at V and 2 bases at J, with 14 bases in the middle. CDR3 sequence reads: CASSFTPDPYNEQFF. CDR3 DNA sequence: TGTGCCAGCAGTTTTACCCCAGATCCCTACAATGAGCAGTTCTTC.

The CDR3 nucleotides are TGTGCCAGCAGTTACCTCTGGGACTTAAACACCGGGGAGCTGTTTTTT. It encodes CASSYLWDLNTGELFF. This chain connects TRBV6-5 to TRBJ2-2; D is perhaps TRBD2 (6 bases). CDR1 is MNHEY, CDR2 SVGAGI, per germline. The CDR3 runs to 16 residues. Trimming removed 2 bases at V and 2 bases at J, with 12 bases between.

The chain carries TRBV7-3 and TRBJ1-1; TRBD1 aligns across 7 bases. After removal of 5 bases from V and 4 bases from J, the junction contained 7 bases not matched to a gene. CDR1 is SGHTA, CDR2 FQGTGA, per germline. The CDR3 is 14 residues long. CDR3 bases: TGTGCCAGCAGCATCGACAGGGCTAGCACTGAAGCTTTCTTT. Protein: CASSIDRASTEAFF.

The chain links TRBV6-1 to TRBJ2-1, with TRBD2 as a possible D gene (7 bases). The germline CDR1 and CDR2 sequences are MNHNS and SASEGT. Between the trimmed V and J ends, which lost 2 bases and 1 base, there was a span of 12 bases. CDR3 length: 16 residues. In nucleotides, the CDR3 is TGTGCCAGCAGTGAATGGGAGGGGGTATCCTACAATGAGCAGTTCTTC. Its protein product is CASSEWEGVSYNEQFF.

This clone was seen a handful of times. The CDR3 region is CASSDPKGGTEAFF. Written as DNA, the CDR3 is TGTGCCAGCAGTGACCCTAAAGGGGGCACTGAAGCTTTCTTT. V gene TRBV2 combines with J gene TRBJ1-1; D possibly corresponds to TRBD1 (6 bases). The CDR3 consists of 14 residues. Germline V lookup: CDR1 SNHLY, CDR2 FYNNEI. Trimming left V 3 bases short and J 4 bases short, with 12 bases between.